The rows below give T cell receptor beta chains drawn from one sample of a study of OX40 agonist ivuxolimab in advanced cancers. TCRdb keeps only in-frame clones here, not all; method: immunoSEQ multiplex PCR. There are about 45,000 clones in the sample; 75% to 90% occur only once, and approximately 15% lies in the top ten. This specimen consisted of CD4+ or CD8+ T cells sorted from blood, obtained in a trial of the OX40 agonist ivuxolimab. The source is an adult with an advanced solid tumor such as melanoma, head and neck, liver or kidney cancer. Both conserved end residues are part of each CDR3. The order of the fields is clone size, CDR3 length, V gene, D gene, J gene, CDR3 protein, CDR3 DNA. The D gene is left open where the match is weak. Some rows mark clone size as missing; the rest say once, few, many or name a class of expanded clone.

.	14	TRBV11-1	.	TRBJ2-7	CASSVGTGTYEQYF	TGTGCCAGCAGCGTAGGGACGGGGACCTACGAGCAGTACTTC
.	16	TRBV4-2	.	TRBJ1-2	CASSPFGSPQAGGYTF	TGTGCCAGCAGCCCTTTCGGGAGCCCTCAAGCCGGGGGCTACACCTTC
.	12	TRBV29-1	.	TRBJ1-1	CSVPAGNTEAFF	TGCAGCGTGCCTGCGGGAAACACTGAAGCTTTCTTT
.	12	TRBV12-1	.	TRBJ2-3	CASSQLSDTQYF	TGTGCCAGCAGCCAGCTGTCAGATACGCAGTATTTT
.	14	TRBV5-6	.	TRBJ2-7	CASSLVGRGYEQYF	TGTGCCAGCAGCTTGGTGGGGCGAGGATACGAGCAGTACTTC
.	12	TRBV7-9	.	TRBJ2-1	CASSFGDGEQFF	TGTGCCAGCAGCTTCGGGGACGGTGAGCAGTTCTTC
.	12	TRBV7-2	.	TRBJ2-2	CASSLLWGELFF	TGTGCCAGCAGCTTATTATGGGGGGAGCTGTTTTTT
.	19	TRBV19	.	TRBJ2-7	CASSQRALHDGISSYEQYF	TGTGCCAGTAGTCAACGGGCTTTACACGACGGTATAAGCTCCTACGAGCAGTACTTC
.	15	TRBV6-1	TRBD1	TRBJ1-2	CASRTGTGVSYGYTF	TGTGCCAGCAGAACCGGGACAGGGGTGAGCTATGGCTACACCTTC
once	12	TRBV4-1	.	TRBJ1-1	CASQRGGTEAFF	TGCGCCAGCCAGAGGGGAGGCACTGAAGCTTTCTTT
.	13	TRBV5-8	.	TRBJ1-1	CARRGELNTEAFF	TGTGCCAGAAGGGGGGAATTGAACACTGAAGCTTTCTTT
.	16	TRBV5-8	.	TRBJ2-5	CASSLPVLGLQETQYF	TGTGCCAGCAGCTTGCCGGTGCTAGGGCTCCAAGAGACCCAGTACTTC
.	16	TRBV19	.	TRBJ1-2	CASSMDVWRGNYGYTF	TGTGCCAGTAGTATGGACGTTTGGAGGGGTAATTATGGCTACACCTTC
.	14	TRBV13	TRBD2	TRBJ2-1	CASSFTSGRDEQFF	TGTGCCAGCAGCTTTACTAGCGGGAGGGATGAGCAGTTCTTC
.	14	TRBV7-8	.	TRBJ1-1	CASSLGAGNTEAFF	TGTGCCAGCAGCTTAGGGGCAGGTAATACTGAAGCTTTCTTT
.	13	TRBV29-1	.	TRBJ2-2	CSVEPDNTGELFF	TGCAGCGTTGAGCCAGATAACACCGGGGAGCTGTTTTTT
.	14	TRBV11-3	TRBD2	TRBJ2-5	CASSSTSGRETQYF	TGTGCCAGCAGCTCGACTAGCGGGAGAGAGACCCAGTACTTC